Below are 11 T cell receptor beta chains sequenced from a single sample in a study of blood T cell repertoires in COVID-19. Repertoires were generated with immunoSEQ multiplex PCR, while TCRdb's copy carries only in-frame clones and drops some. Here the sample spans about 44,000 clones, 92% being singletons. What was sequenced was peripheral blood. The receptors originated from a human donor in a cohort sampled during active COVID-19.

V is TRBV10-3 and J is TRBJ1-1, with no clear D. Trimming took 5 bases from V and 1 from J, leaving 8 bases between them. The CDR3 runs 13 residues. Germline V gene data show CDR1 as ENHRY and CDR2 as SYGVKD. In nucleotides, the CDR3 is TGTGCCATCAGTCCACGGGGGAACACTGAAGCTTTCTTT. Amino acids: CAISPRGNTEAFF.

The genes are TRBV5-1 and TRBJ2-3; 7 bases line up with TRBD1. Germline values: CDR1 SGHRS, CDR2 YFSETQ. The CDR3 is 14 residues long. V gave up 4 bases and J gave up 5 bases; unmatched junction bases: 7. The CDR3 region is CASSLNRGQDTQYF. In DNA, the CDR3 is TGCGCCAGCAGCCTTAACAGGGGTCAAGATACGCAGTATTTT.

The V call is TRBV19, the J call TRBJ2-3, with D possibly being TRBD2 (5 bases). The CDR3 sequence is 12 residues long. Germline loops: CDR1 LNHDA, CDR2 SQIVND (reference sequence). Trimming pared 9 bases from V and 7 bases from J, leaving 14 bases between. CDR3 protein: CASRPTSHTQYF. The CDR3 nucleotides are TGTGCCAGCCGACCCACTAGTCATACGCAGTATTTT.

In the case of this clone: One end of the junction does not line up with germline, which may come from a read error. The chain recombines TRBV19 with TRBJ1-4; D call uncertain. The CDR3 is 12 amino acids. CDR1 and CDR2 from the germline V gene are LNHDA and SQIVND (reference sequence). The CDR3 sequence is CATGGDREKLFF. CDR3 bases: TGCGCGACGGGCGGGGATCGCGAAAAACTGTTTTTT.

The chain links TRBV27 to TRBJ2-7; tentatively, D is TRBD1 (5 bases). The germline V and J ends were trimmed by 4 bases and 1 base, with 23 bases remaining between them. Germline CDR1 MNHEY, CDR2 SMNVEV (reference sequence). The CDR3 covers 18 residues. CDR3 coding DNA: TGTGCCAGCAGTTCCCTAAGCGTTCTGGGGCCTAGATCCTACGAGCAGTACTTC. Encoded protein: CASSSLSVLGPRSYEQYF.

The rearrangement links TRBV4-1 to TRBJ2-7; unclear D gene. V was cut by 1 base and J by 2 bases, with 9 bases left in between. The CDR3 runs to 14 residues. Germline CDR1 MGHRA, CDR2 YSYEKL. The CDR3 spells CASSQVSAAYEQYF. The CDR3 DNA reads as TGCGCCAGCAGCCAAGTTAGTGCCGCCTACGAGCAGTACTTC.

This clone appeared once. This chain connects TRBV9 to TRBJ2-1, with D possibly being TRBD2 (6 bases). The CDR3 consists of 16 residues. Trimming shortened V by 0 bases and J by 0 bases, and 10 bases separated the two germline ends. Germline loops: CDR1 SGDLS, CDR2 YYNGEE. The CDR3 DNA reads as TGTGCCAGCAGCGTAGGGATCGGGAGCTCCTACAATGAGCAGTTCTTC. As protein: CASSVGIGSSYNEQFF.

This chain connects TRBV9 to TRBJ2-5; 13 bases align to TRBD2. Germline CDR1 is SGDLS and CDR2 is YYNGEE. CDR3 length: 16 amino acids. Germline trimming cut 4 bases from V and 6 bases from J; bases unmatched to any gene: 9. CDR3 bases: TGTGCCAGCAGCCCCTTAGGACTAGCGGGAGATAAGACCCAGTACTTC. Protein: CASSPLGLAGDKTQYF.

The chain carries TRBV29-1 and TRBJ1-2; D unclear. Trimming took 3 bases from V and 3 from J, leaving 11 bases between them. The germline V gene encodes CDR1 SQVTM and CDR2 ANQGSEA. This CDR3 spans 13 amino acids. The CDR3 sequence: CSVEQQKDYGYTF. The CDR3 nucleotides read TGCAGCGTTGAGCAACAGAAGGACTATGGCTACACCTTC.

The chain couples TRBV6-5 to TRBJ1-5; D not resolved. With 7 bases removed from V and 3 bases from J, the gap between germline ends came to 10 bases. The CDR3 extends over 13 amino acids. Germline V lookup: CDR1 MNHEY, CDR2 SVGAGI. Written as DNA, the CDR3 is TGTGCCAGCATGCAGACTTCCAATCAGCCCCAGCATTTT. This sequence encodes CASMQTSNQPQHF.

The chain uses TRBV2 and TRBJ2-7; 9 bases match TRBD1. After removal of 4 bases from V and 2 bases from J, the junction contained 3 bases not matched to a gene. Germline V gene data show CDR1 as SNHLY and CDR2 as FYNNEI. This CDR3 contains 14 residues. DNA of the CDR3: TGTGCCAGCAGTGTCGACAGGGGGACCTACGAGCAGTACTTC. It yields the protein CASSVDRGTYEQYF.